This TCR beta chain is drawn from a study of blood T cell repertoires in COVID-19. Study information: Acute and convalescent COVID-19 samples came from the United States, Italy and Spain. T cells, B-cell-depleted T cells, or PBMCs provided the cDNA or gDNA that served as material.

Per the study methods: Nucleated cell number was recorded as an estimate derived from reference gene primer amplification. TCRdb's table, derived via immunoSEQ multiplex PCR, lists solely in-frame clones and lacks some. V, J and clone size derive from that table, while D and trimming were established from the DNA sequence. The profile shows some 300,000 clones, around four fifths of them singletons. The germline CDR1 and CDR2 sequences are SGHDT and YYEEEE. V was pared by 0 bases and J by 7 bases, with 11 bases between. The CDR3 length is 15 residues. Material for sequencing was peripheral blood. The clonotype was recovered from a woman aged 45-65 years with active or convalescent COVID-19. The chain links TRBV5-6 to TRBJ1-6, with D uncertain. CDR3 DNA: TGTGCCAGCAGCTTGGTTTCTACCGTCAATTCACCCCTCCACTTT. This translates into CASSLVSTVNSPLHF.